This T cell receptor (beta chain) came from a study of beta chain features in type 1 diabetes. Overall study context: Patients shared similar age, gender and cell yields with healthy donors.

The investigators reverse transcribed all of the isolated RNA, so they sequenced expressed TCRB transcripts. Deep immunoSEQ sequencing covered naive, central memory and regulatory T cell samples. The assay was immunoSEQ multiplex PCR, and TCRdb's table has in-frame clones only and misses some. This sample has over 300,000 clones, with roughly 8% found just once. CD45RO/CCR7/CD25/CD127/CD95/CD27 sorting isolated CD4+ naive, central memory, regulatory and stem cell-like memory cells. There are 12 residues in the CDR3. The V and J ends lost 3 bases and 0 bases respectively, with 3 bases between them. Germline CDR1 and CDR2: SGHVS and FQNEAQ. This clone turned up a few times. Other DNA sequences in the same sample also yield this CDR3.

The material sequenced was central memory CD4+ T cells from blood. This receptor was obtained from a woman under 30 in good health. This rearrangement joins TRBV7-8 to TRBJ2-7; no definite D call. CDR3 residues: CASSLSSYEQYF. DNA for the CDR3: TGTGCCAGCAGCTTGAGCTCCTACGAGCAGTACTTC.